This T cell receptor (beta chain) comes out of a study of blood T cell repertoires in COVID-19. At the level of the study: Acute and convalescent COVID-19 specimens originated in the United States, Italy and Spain.

Original methodology: Using reference gene primer amplification, nucleated cell counts were estimated. The repertoire was sequenced with immunoSEQ multiplex PCR; TCRdb's copy has only in-frame clones and lacks some. V and J calls plus clone size are reproduced from that table; the DNA served to infer D and trimming. The sample carries 200,000 to 250,000 clones, under 85% recorded once. CDR3 length: 13 residues. CDR1 and CDR2 from the germline V gene are LNHDA and SQIVND (reference sequence). V was clipped by 6 bases and J by 7 bases, with 13 bases between them. The chain employs TRBV19 and TRBJ1-5; D is ambiguous. The receptor's source is a man aged 25 to 40 who had recovered from COVID-19. The source material was peripheral blood. CDR3 loop: CASSTIDSQPQHF. Here the CDR3 DNA reads TGTGCCAGTAGCACTATCGACTCGCAGCCCCAGCATTTT.